The T cell receptor beta chain under discussion was sequenced for a study of T cell changes during pregnancy in multiple sclerosis. Repertoires were generated with immunoSEQ multiplex PCR, while TCRdb's copy carries only in-frame clones and drops some. The data hold roughly 57,000 clones, with more than 90% observed a single time. V was clipped by 0 bases and J by 0 bases, with 12 bases between them. Germline CDR1 MGHRA, CDR2 YSYEKL. This CDR3 has 16 residues. The sample in question was CD8+ T cells from peripheral blood mononuclear cells, obtained before pregnancy. This receptor was taken from a female donor with multiple sclerosis, enrolled in a pregnancy study. The V call is TRBV4-1, the J call TRBJ2-7, with a weak D call TRBD2 (5 bases). The CDR3 DNA is TGCGCCAGCAGCCAAGAGTTTGGAGGTCTCTCCTACGAGCAGTACTTC. It is translated as CASSQEFGGLSYEQYF.